These 18 T cell receptor beta chains were all obtained from the same sample, sequenced in a study of blood T cells in healthy people across ages. A J-beta primer mix and a sample-barcoded 5' primer were used in a second PCR of about 7 to 12 cycles. In TCRdb, the 5' RACE reads were re-called with MiXCR into one record per CDR3 protein. This table has more than 900,000 distinct CDR3 sequences, just under 30% appearing once. These same records also appear under a second study, on T cells of mothers and their children.

Sequenced material: blood. These receptors were collected from a woman aged 40 to 50 in good health.

In this sample, this clonotype turned up a few times. V and J are TRBV6-6 and TRBJ1-1; possibly TRBD1 for D (5 bases). The CDR3 is 13 amino acids. V shed 6 bases and J shed 8 bases, with 16 bases lying between them. The germline V gene has CDR1 MNHNY and CDR2 SVGAGI (reference sequence). In DNA, the CDR3 is TGTGCCAGCAGCTCCGGGGGGAGAAGAGAAGCTTTCTTT. This gives the protein CASSSGGRREAFF.

The rearrangement joins TRBV27 to TRBJ2-7; no definite D call. This CDR3 has 13 residues. V lost 5 bases and J 2 bases, leaving 10 bases between the germline ends. CDR1 MNHEY and CDR2 SMNVEV come from the germline V gene (reference sequence). The CDR3 protein is CASSAVATYEQYF. As DNA, the CDR3 is TGTGCCAGCAGTGCGGTCGCCACCTACGAGCAGTACTTC.

This clonotype has ten or more counts. This chain joins TRBV5-1 and TRBJ2-7, with D perhaps matching TRBD2 (6 bases). Germline V gives CDR1 SGHRS, CDR2 YFSETQ. V lost 5 bases to trimming and J lost 3 bases, with 18 bases between them. The CDR3 extends over 15 amino acids. This CDR3 is CASRGGPSPDYEQYF. CDR3 bases: TGCGCCAGCAGAGGAGGGCCTAGTCCTGACTACGAGCAGTACTTC.

This clonotype was detected a few times. The rearrangement joins TRBV11-2 to TRBJ2-7, with D unresolved. The length of the CDR3 is 15 residues. Germline loops: CDR1 SGHAT, CDR2 FQNNGV. The V end lost 1 base, the J end lost 0 bases, and 10 bases lay between the germline ends. The CDR3 loop is CASSLGPTLSYEQYF. In DNA form, the CDR3 reads TGTGCCAGCAGCTTAGGCCCTACCCTCTCCTACGAGCAGTACTTC.

J is TRBJ2-6 and V is TRBV12-3 or TRBV12-4; no firm D call. The V end lost 6 bases, the J end lost 2 bases, and 14 bases lay between the germline ends. The CDR3 has 16 residues. Here the CDR3 reads CASRSLGSAGANVLTF. Written as DNA, the CDR3 is TGTGCCAGCAGGTCCTTGGGTTCGGCTGGGGCCAACGTCCTGACTTTC.

This clonotype was detected only a few times. In DNA, the CDR3 is TGTGCCAGCAGTTTAATATCTGGGGGGGCCTACGAGCAGTACTTC. Translating gives CASSLISGGAYEQYF. This chain connects TRBV28 to TRBJ2-7; the match to TRBD2 covers 7 bases. CDR3 length: 15 residues. The germline V gene has CDR1 MDHEN and CDR2 SYDVKM. V was clipped by 2 bases and J by 2 bases; unmatched bases: 6.

The table lists this clonotype with many counts. The gene calls are TRBV5-4 and TRBJ1-1; D may be TRBD1 (6 bases). Per the germline V gene, CDR1 is SGHNT and CDR2 is YYREEE (reference sequence). V was pared by 5 bases and J by 0 bases, with 14 bases between. The CDR3 sequence is 15 residues long. CDR3 sequence reads: CASRLGGTLNTEAFF. The CDR3 coding sequence is TGTGCCAGCAGGCTGGGGGGGACATTGAACACTGAAGCTTTCTTT.

This clonotype was recorded at least ten times. Written as DNA, the CDR3 is TGTGCCAGCAGGCGGGGAAACACAGATACGCAGTATTTT. Amino acid sequence: CASRRGNTDTQYF. This sequence joins TRBV6-2 or TRBV6-3 and TRBJ2-3; D might be TRBD2 (6 bases). Germline CDR1 MNHEY, CDR2 SVGEGT. This CDR3 has 13 amino acids. Trimming left V 6 bases short and J 2 bases short, with 9 bases between.

On this clonotype itself: Since a much larger clone is just one base distant, this may be a read error. V and J are TRBV10-3 and TRBJ2-1; no firm D call. The CDR3 extends over 17 amino acids. Germline CDR1 reads ENHRY; CDR2 reads SYGVKD. CDR3 protein: CAVSDPTNPILGNEQFF. CDR3 bases: TGTGCCGTCAGTGATCCGACAAATCCCATCCTGGGCAATGAGCAGTTCTTC.

The table lists this clonotype with a count of one. Just one base apart from a much larger clone, this may be a read error. The chain couples TRBV29-1 to TRBJ1-1, with a possible D match to TRBD1 (5 bases). CDR3 length equals 13 residues. The germline V gene has CDR1 SQVTM and CDR2 ANQGSEA. V lost 4 bases, J lost 7 bases, and 16 bases lay in between. CDR3 loop: CSVGDRRSVEAFF. The CDR3, as DNA: TGCAGCGTTGGGGACCGACGAAGCGTTGAAGCTTTCTTT.

Concerning this clonotype itself: At one end, the junction sequence differs from germline, possibly due to a read error. The chain uses TRBV6-2 or TRBV6-3 and TRBJ2-1; 8 bases agree with TRBD2. CDR3 length equals 17 residues. Germline V gene sequence: CDR1 MNHEY, CDR2 SVGEGT. This CDR3 is CASSYLRRGDSYNEQCF. The CDR3 DNA sequence: TGTGCCAGCAGTTACTTGAGGCGGGGGGACTCCTACAATGAGCAGTGTTTC.

The gene calls are TRBV7-9 and TRBJ1-1; TRBD1 is a possible D gene (5 bases). Trimming pared 7 bases from V and 1 base from J, leaving 16 bases between. Germline V gives CDR1 SEHNR, CDR2 FQNEAQ (reference sequence). The CDR3 runs 15 residues. CDR3 loop: CASTSLRGENTEAFF. The DNA of the CDR3 is TGTGCCAGCACCTCTCTCCGGGGGGAGAACACTGAAGCTTTCTTT.

The gene calls are TRBV7-3 and TRBJ1-2; D uncertain. The V gene lost 0 bases and the J gene lost 7 bases, with 9 bases spanning the gap. The CDR3 spans 13 residues. Germline-derived CDR1 and CDR2 are SGHTA and FQGTGA. This CDR3 is CASSLTRQVGYTF. DNA of the CDR3: TGTGCCAGCAGCTTAACGCGGCAGGTTGGCTACACCTTC. Supplemented by reference TRBV7-3 and TRBJ1-2, the full variable domain reads GAGVSQTPSNKVTEKGKYVELRCDPISGHTALYWYRQSLGQGPEFLIYFQGTGAADDSGLPNDRFFAVRPEGSVSTLKIQRTERGDSAVYLCASSLTRQVGYTFGSGTRLTVV.

CDR3 sequence: CASSQKDGGAGGELFF. The CDR3 region has the DNA TGTGCCAGCAGCCAGAAGGACGGGGGGGCCGGCGGGGAGCTGTTTTTT. V is TRBV7-2 and J is TRBJ2-2, with TRBD2 matching over 8 bases. The CDR3 sequence is 16 residues long. Germline V gene lookup returns CDR1 SGHTA and CDR2 FQGNSA. Trimming cost V 5 bases and J 7 bases; bases outside gene matches: 12.

In this sample, this clonotype turned up once. V is TRBV5-1 and J is TRBJ1-1; D uncertain. Germline V gives CDR1 SGHRS, CDR2 YFSETQ. The CDR3 consists of 14 residues. V was pared by 3 bases and J by 2 bases, with 11 bases between. As DNA, the CDR3 is TGCGCCAGCAGCTCACCGGTGAGTAACACTGAAGCTTTCTTT. Translated: CASSSPVSNTEAFF.

This clonotype was seen many times. V is TRBV10-3 and J is TRBJ2-4, with D unclear. The ends were cut back, 3 bases at V and 0 bases at J, with 12 bases in the middle. Germline CDR1 ENHRY, CDR2 SYGVKD. The CDR3 runs 16 residues. DNA of the CDR3: TGTGCCATCAGTGATACGGGTCTTCTAGCCAAAAACATTCAGTACTTC. This translates into CAISDTGLLAKNIQYF.

A word on this clonotype: This CDR3 is missing its conserved last phenylalanine or tryptophan, likely due to a read error. The chain carries TRBV6-5 and TRBJ1-2; D is unresolved. This CDR3 region has 14 residues. Germline CDR1 MNHEY, CDR2 SVGAGI. Trimming removed 6 bases at V and 4 bases at J, with 15 bases between. The DNA for the CDR3 is TGTGCCAGCAGCGAAGGACGGACTCCCTATGGCTACACCATC. It encodes CASSEGRTPYGYTI.

This clonotype was recorded a few times. This may come from a read error, since a much larger clone is one base off. This chain uses TRBV20-1 with TRBJ1-2; 8 bases agree with TRBD1. The germline gives CDR1 DFQATT, CDR2 SNEGSKA (reference sequence). The V gene end was trimmed by 0 bases and the J gene end by 6 bases; junction bases not matched to a gene: 15. The CDR3 runs to 17 residues. The CDR3: CSARDRETGEHSHGYTF. CDR3 nucleotide sequence: TGCAGTGCTAGAGATCGGGAGACAGGGGAACATAGCCATGGCTACACCTTC.